This is a list of T cell receptor beta chains from one sample in a study of blood T cell repertoires in COVID-19. This table comes from immunoSEQ multiplex PCR, and its TCRdb copy is limited to in-frame clones, with some not included. The sample records roughly 380,000 clones, approximately 91% being singletons. Material: PBMCs or T cells enriched from blood (not recorded which). These receptors were collected from a woman aged 30 to 39 who had been exposed to COVID-19. Each CDR3 is given with its conserved first and last residue. The D gene is left open where the match is weak. Some rows mark clone size as missing; the rest say once, few, many or name a class of expanded clone.

.	TRBV18	.	TRBJ2-7	TGTGCCAGCTCACCTTACGGTTCGTACGAGCAGTACTTC	CASSPYGSYEQYF
.	TRBV6-1	.	TRBJ2-3	TGTGCCAGCAGTGAATTAACTAGTCGGGCTACGCAGTATTTT	CASSELTSRATQYF
.	TRBV6-5	TRBD2	TRBJ2-5	TGTGCCAGCAGTTACGCCAGCGGGAGAGAGACCCAGTACTTC	CASSYASGRETQYF
once	TRBV11-3	TRBD1	TRBJ2-7	TGTGCCAGCAGCTTCCGGGACAGGGAAGGCGAGCAGTACTTC	CASSFRDREGEQYF
.	TRBV7-6	TRBD1	TRBJ1-2	TGTGCCAGCAGCCCTCGACAGGGGCTAGAGTATGGCTACACCTTC	CASSPRQGLEYGYTF
.	TRBV19	.	TRBJ1-5	TGTGCCACTCAACACAGTTCCAATCAGCCCCAGCATTTT	CATQHSSNQPQHF
.	TRBV6-4	TRBD2	TRBJ2-1	TGTGCCAGCAGTGACGGCGGCGGGAGCTCCTACAATGAGCAGTTCTTC	CASSDGGGSSYNEQFF
.	TRBV12-3/TRBV12-4	.	TRBJ1-1	TGTGCCAGCAGGGCAGGGAACACTGAAGCTTTCTTT	CASRAGNTEAFF
.	TRBV19	.	TRBJ1-5	TGTGCCAGTAGACCCGGGAACGGCTTCAATCAGCCCCAGCATTTT	CASRPGNGFNQPQHF
.	TRBV29-1	TRBD1	TRBJ2-1	TGCAGCGTTCCCAGACAGGGGGCTTACAATGAGCAGTTCTTC	CSVPRQGAYNEQFF
.	TRBV19	.	TRBJ1-5	TGTGCCAGTAGTATTTCACAGAATAGCAATCAGCCCCAGCATTTT	CASSISQNSNQPQHF
few	TRBV9	.	TRBJ1-3	TGTGCCAGCAGCCCCCCGGGGGGAAACACCATATATTTT	CASSPPGGNTIYF
.	TRBV7-9	.	TRBJ2-7	TGTGCCAGCAGCTTGTTTGGAGCCAACTACGAGCAGTACTTC	CASSLFGANYEQYF
few	TRBV15	.	TRBJ1-1	TGTGCCACCAGCAGGGTCCGCGCAGGGCGCTACGGTGGAACTGAAGCTTTCTTT	CATSRVRAGRYGGTEAFF
.	TRBV12-5	.	TRBJ2-1	TGTGCTAGTGGTCCGCAGCAGGGTGAGCAGTTCTTC	CASGPQQGEQFF
.	TRBV7-8	TRBD1	TRBJ2-7	TGTGCCAGCAGCCCCCGGGACAGGGCCTCCCACGAGCAGTACTTC	CASSPRDRASHEQYF
.	TRBV20-1	TRBD1	TRBJ2-7	TGCAGTGCTAGAGTGGGACAGGGGCTGTACTTC	CSARVGQGLYF
.	TRBV5-4	TRBD2	TRBJ2-1	TGTGCCGGCGCAACTAGCGGGGAATACAATGAGCAGTTCTTC	CAGATSGEYNEQFF
.	TRBV6-5	.	TRBJ1-2	TGTGCCAGCAGTTACGCCCCCGGGGATGTGGGCTACACCTTC	CASSYAPGDVGYTF
.	TRBV11-3	.	TRBJ1-1	TGTGCCAGCAGCTATTTACAGGGAATCACTGAAGCTTTCTTT	CASSYLQGITEAFF
.	TRBV9	TRBD1	TRBJ1-3	TGTGCCAGCAGCGCACAGGGGACTGGAAACACCATATATTTT	CASSAQGTGNTIYF
.	TRBV7-9	TRBD2	TRBJ2-1	TGTGCCAGCAGCCCTCTAGCGGGAGGGCCCACCCGACGGGAGGATGAGCAGTTCTTC	CASSPLAGGPTRREDEQFF
.	TRBV15	TRBD2	TRBJ2-1	TGTGCCACCAGCAGAGGGCGTAGCGGGAGGGAAGACAATGAGCAGTTCTTC	CATSRGRSGREDNEQFF
.	TRBV4-2	.	TRBJ1-5	TGTGCCAGCAGCCAAGGTAAAGTGACTTCACCCTGGGGCAATCAGCCCCAGCATTTT	CASSQGKVTSPWGNQPQHF
.	TRBV5-1	TRBD1	TRBJ2-3	TGCGCCAGCAGCTTTCGCCAGGGGGTTCAAGATACGCAGTATTTT	CASSFRQGVQDTQYF
.	TRBV19	TRBD1	TRBJ1-5	TGTGCCAGTAGTAGCCGCCGGGACAGGGGCTTTTCGCAGCCCCAGCATTTT	CASSSRRDRGFSQPQHF
.	TRBV4-1	TRBD2	TRBJ2-7	TGCGCCAGCAGCCAACCCCTAGCGGGCTACGAGCAGTACTTC	CASSQPLAGYEQYF
.	TRBV11-1	.	TRBJ2-5	TGTGCCAGCAGCTTCTCCGGGGGTGGAGAGACCCAGTACTTC	CASSFSGGGETQYF
.	TRBV6-5	TRBD1	TRBJ1-2	TGTGCCAGCAGTTTCGACAGGGGGCAATTAGGGTACGACTACACCTTC	CASSFDRGQLGYDYTF
few	TRBV3-1/TRBV3-2	.	TRBJ2-7	TGTGCCAGCAGCCCTCGGGTTACCGCCTACGAGCAGTACTTC	CASSPRVTAYEQYF
.	TRBV5-1	.	TRBJ2-4	TGCGCCAGCAGCTTGCTGGGACAATTAGCCAAAAACATTCAGTACTTC	CASSLLGQLAKNIQYF
.	TRBV5-4	TRBD2	TRBJ2-2	TGTGCCACCAGTGGGGGGGGTAGCGGGAGAACCGGGGAGCTGTTTTTT	CATSGGGSGRTGELFF
.	TRBV7-3	TRBD1	TRBJ2-7	TGTGCCAGCAGCCCCCAAGGGGGCCCCTACGAGCAGTACTTC	CASSPQGGPYEQYF
.	TRBV6-5	.	TRBJ2-5	TGTGCCAGCAGTTACTCAAGGAGGGGGGGGGCCCAGTACTTC	CASSYSRRGGAQYF
.	TRBV27	.	TRBJ2-3	TGTGCCAGCACCGTCCTGGGGGGGCGCAGAGATACGCAGTATTTT	CASTVLGGRRDTQYF
few	TRBV7-9	TRBD2	TRBJ2-7	TGTGCCAGCACCTCCGTGGGGGAGGGGTACGAGCAGTACTTC	CASTSVGEGYEQYF
.	TRBV7-3	.	TRBJ2-5	TGTGCCAGCAGCTTCGGGACTTCAGAGACCCAGTACTTC	CASSFGTSETQYF
once	TRBV2	TRBD1	TRBJ1-6	TGTGCCAGCCACCCCGGGACAGGGTACTCACCCCTCCACTTT	CASHPGTGYSPLHF
.	TRBV3-1/TRBV3-2	.	TRBJ1-5	TGTGCCAGCAGCCAAGATCACTCTCCCGTTCAGCCCCAGCATTTT	CASSQDHSPVQPQHF
.	TRBV9	.	TRBJ2-7	TGTGCCAGCAGCGTAGAAGGGGGGGTCAACTACGAGCAGTACTTC	CASSVEGGVNYEQYF
.	TRBV19	.	TRBJ2-3	TGTGCCAGTAGTATAATCGGGCAGGGGACAGATACGCAGTATTTT	CASSIIGQGTDTQYF
once	TRBV10-3	TRBD2	TRBJ2-1	TGTGCCATCAGTGGGCTAGCGGGAGACAATGAGCAGTTCTTC	CAISGLAGDNEQFF
once	TRBV7-9	TRBD1	TRBJ1-4	TGTGCCAGCAGCCTAGGGACAGGGGGTCGGAATGAAAAACTGTTTTTT	CASSLGTGGRNEKLFF
.	TRBV4-1	.	TRBJ2-3	TGCGCCAGCAGCCAAGATGCCAGGGCAACAGATACGCAGTATTTT	CASSQDARATDTQYF
.	TRBV5-1	.	TRBJ1-1	TGCGCCAGCAGCTTGGATTTAGGCGGGAGGACTGAAGCTTTCTTT	CASSLDLGGRTEAFF
many	TRBV6-1	TRBD1	TRBJ2-7	TGTGCCAGCAGTGAAGAGGGGGCAGAAGCCTACGAGCAGTACTTC	CASSEEGAEAYEQYF
few	TRBV6-5	TRBD2	TRBJ2-7	TGTGCCAGCAGGGGTAGCGGGAATCGGTACGAGCAGTACTTC	CASRGSGNRYEQYF
.	TRBV28	.	TRBJ1-4	TGTGCCAGCAGGGTAGCCCTAAATGAAAAACTGTTTTTT	CASRVALNEKLFF
few	TRBV11-2	TRBD2	TRBJ2-2	TGTGCCAGCAGCTCCAAGACTAGCGGGAGGTCCGGGGAGCTGTTTTTT	CASSSKTSGRSGELFF
.	TRBV5-8	.	TRBJ1-2	TGTGCCAGCAGCCTCTATGGCTACACCTTC	CASSLYGYTF
.	TRBV27	TRBD1	TRBJ1-2	TGTGCCAGCAGTCCCGGGACAGGGGGAGGTGGCTACACCTTC	CASSPGTGGGGYTF
few	TRBV7-9	.	TRBJ2-5	TGTGCCAGCAGCTTACGCCCTCGGAGAGACAGCCAAGAGACCCAGTACTTC	CASSLRPRRDSQETQYF
once	TRBV12-5	.	TRBJ2-3	TGTGCTAGTGGTTTCCAACTGGGGCCTTTGGGTACAGATACGCAGTATTTT	CASGFQLGPLGTDTQYF